The clone carrying this T cell receptor (beta chain) appeared once. Its cognate antigen is unknown. Trimming took 4 bases from V and 3 from J, leaving 16 bases between them. The CDR3 loop spans 14 amino acids. From germline, CDR1 is SQVTM and CDR2 ANQGSEA. Into CD45RA+ naive and CD45RA-negative memory subsets, the CD4+ cells were split. The sample is drawn from a study of shared clonotypes between healthy human individuals. Overall study: CD4 naive and memory got three plates each, CD8 naive two, CD8 memory one. Study results and caveats: The sharing of roughly 5% of naive CD4 clonotypes was seen across a handful of donors.

The assay was immunoSEQ multiplex PCR, and TCRdb's table has in-frame clones only and misses some. Of fewer than 3 million clones detected, approximately 90% appear once; the ten largest clones hold more than 0.35%. The chain links TRBV29-1 to TRBJ2-7, with a weak D call TRBD1 (6 bases). The source is a man aged 18 to 29 in good health. Some clones in this sample may be carry-over from other donors' samples. Sequenced: naive CD4+ T cells from PBMCs. Subset in this sample: CD45RA+ positively selected. Here the CDR3 reads CSVARDRDNYEQYF. The CDR3 DNA is TGCAGCGTTGCCCGCGACCGGGACAACTACGAGCAGTACTTC.